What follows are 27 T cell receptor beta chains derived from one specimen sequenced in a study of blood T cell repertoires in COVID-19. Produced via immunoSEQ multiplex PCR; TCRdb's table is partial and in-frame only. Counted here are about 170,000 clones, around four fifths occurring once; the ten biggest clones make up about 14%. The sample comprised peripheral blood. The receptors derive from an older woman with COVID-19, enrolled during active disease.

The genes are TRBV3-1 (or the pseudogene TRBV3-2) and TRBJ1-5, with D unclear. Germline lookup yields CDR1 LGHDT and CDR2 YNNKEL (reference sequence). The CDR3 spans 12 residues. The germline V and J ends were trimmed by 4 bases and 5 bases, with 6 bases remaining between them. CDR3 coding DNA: TGTGCCAGCAGCCTGAGATATCAGCCCCAGCATTTT. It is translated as CASSLRYQPQHF.

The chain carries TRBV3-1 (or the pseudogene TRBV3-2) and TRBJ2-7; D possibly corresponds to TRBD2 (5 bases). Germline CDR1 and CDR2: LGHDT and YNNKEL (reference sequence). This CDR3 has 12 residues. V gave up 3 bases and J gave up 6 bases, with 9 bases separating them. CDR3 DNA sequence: TGTGCCAGCAGCCACGGGGAATCCGAGCAGTACGTC. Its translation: CASSHGESEQYV.

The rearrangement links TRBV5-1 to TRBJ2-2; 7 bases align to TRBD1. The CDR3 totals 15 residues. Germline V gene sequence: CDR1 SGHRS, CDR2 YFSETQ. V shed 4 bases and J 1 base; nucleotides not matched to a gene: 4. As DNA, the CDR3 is TGCGCCAGCAGCGGGGACAGAGGGAACACCGGGGAGCTGTTTTTT. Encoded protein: CASSGDRGNTGELFF.

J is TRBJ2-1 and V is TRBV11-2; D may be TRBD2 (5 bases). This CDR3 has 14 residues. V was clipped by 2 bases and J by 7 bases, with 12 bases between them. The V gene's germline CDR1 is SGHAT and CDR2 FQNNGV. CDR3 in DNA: TGTGCCAGCAGCTTAAGACTTTCGGGGAATGAGCAGTTCTTC. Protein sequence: CASSLRLSGNEQFF.

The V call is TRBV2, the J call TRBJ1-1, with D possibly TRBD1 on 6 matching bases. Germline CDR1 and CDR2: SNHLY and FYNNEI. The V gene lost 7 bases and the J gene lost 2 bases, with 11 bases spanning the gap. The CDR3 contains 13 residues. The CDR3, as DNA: TGTGCCAGCAAGGGACAATTTAACACTGAAGCTTTCTTT. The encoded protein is CASKGQFNTEAFF. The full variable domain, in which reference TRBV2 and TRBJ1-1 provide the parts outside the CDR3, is EPEVTQTPSHQVTQMGQEVILRCVPISNHLYFYWYRQILGQKVEFLVSFYNNEISEKSEIFDDQFSVERPDGSNFTLKIRSTKLEDSAMYFCASKGQFNTEAFFGQGTRLTVV.

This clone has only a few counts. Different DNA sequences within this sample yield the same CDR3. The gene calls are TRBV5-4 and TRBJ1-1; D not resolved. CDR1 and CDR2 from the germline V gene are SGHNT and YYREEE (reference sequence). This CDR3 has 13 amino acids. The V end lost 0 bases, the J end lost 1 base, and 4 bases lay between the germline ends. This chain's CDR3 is CASSLGGNTEAFF. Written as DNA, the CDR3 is TGTGCCAGCAGCTTGGGAGGGAACACTGAAGCTTTCTTT.

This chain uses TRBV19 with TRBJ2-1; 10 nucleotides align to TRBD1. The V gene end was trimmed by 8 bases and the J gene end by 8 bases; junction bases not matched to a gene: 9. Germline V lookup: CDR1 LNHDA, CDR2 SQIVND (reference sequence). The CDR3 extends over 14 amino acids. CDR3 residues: CASLDRGSLHEQFF. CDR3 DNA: TGTGCCAGTCTGGACAGGGGGAGCCTCCATGAGCAGTTCTTC.

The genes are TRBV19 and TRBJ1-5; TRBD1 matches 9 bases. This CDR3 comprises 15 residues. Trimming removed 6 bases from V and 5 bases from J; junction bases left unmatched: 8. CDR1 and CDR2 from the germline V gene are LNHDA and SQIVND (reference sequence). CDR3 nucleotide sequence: TGTGCCAGTAGACGAAGACAGGGGGTCGATCAGCCCCAGCATTTT. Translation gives CASRRRQGVDQPQHF.

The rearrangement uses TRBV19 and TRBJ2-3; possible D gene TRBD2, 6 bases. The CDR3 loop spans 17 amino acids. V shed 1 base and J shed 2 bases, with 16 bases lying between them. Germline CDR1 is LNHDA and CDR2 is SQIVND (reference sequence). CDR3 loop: CASSIVADGGFTDTQYF. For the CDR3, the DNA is TGTGCCAGTAGTATAGTCGCCGATGGAGGGTTCACAGATACGCAGTATTTT.

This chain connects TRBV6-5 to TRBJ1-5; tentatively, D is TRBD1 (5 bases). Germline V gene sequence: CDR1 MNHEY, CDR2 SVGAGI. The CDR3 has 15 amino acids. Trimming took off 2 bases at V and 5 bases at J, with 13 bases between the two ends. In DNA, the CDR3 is TGTGCCAGCAGTTACGTGCAGGGTTGGGATCAGCCCCAGCATTTT. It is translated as CASSYVQGWDQPQHF.

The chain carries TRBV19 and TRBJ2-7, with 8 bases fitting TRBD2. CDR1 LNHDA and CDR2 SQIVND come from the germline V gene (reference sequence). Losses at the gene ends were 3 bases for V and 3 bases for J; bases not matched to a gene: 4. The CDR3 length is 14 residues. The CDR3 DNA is TGTGCCAGTAGTATCAGCGGGAGTTACTACGAGCAGTACTTC. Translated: CASSISGSYYEQYF.

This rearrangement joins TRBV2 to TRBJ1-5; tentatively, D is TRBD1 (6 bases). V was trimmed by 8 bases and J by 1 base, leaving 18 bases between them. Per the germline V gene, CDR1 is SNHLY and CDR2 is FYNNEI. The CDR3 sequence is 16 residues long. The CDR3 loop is CASRVTGFGSNQPQHF. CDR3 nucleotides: TGTGCCAGCCGCGTTACAGGGTTTGGGAGCAATCAGCCCCAGCATTTT.

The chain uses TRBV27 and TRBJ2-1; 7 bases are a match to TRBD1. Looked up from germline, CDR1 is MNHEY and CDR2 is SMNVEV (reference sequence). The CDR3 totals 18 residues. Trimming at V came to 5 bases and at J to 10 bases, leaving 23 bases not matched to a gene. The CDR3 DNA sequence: TGTGCCAGCAGTCCTACCAGCTTCGACAGGGTGGCGGTCGAAGAGCAGTTCTTC. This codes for CASSPTSFDRVAVEEQFF.

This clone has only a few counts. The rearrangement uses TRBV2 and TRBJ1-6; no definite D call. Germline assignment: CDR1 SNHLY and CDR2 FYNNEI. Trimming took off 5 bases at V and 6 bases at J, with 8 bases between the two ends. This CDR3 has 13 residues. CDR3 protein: CASSPDFNSPLHF. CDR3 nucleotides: TGTGCCAGCAGTCCGGACTTTAATTCACCCCTCCACTTT. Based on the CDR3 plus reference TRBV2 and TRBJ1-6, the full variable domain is EPEVTQTPSHQVTQMGQEVILRCVPISNHLYFYWYRQILGQKVEFLVSFYNNEISEKSEIFDDQFSVERPDGSNFTLKIRSTKLEDSAMYFCASSPDFNSPLHFGNGTRLTVT.

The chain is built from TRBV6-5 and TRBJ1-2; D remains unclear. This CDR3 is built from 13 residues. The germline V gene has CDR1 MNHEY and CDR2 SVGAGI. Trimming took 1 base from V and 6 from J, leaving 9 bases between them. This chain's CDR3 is CASSYFGSDGYTF. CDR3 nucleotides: TGTGCCAGCAGTTACTTCGGGTCTGATGGCTACACCTTC.

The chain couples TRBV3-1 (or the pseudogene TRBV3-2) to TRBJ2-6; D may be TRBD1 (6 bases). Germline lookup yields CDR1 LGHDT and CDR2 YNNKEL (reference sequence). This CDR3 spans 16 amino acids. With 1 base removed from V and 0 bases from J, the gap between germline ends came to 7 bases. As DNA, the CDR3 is TGTGCCAGCAGCCAAGGGACAGCCTCTGGGGCCAACGTCCTGACTTTC. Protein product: CASSQGTASGANVLTF.

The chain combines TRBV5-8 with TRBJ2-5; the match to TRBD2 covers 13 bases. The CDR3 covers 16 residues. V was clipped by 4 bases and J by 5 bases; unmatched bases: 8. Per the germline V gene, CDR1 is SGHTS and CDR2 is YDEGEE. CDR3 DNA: TGTGCCAGCAGCCCGGGACTAGCGGGGAACAGGGAGACCCAGTACTTC. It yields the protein CASSPGLAGNRETQYF.

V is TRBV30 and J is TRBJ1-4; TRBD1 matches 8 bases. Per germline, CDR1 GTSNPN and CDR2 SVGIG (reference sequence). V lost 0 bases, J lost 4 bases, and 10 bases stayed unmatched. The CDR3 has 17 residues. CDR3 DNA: TGTGCCTGGAGTGTACCGCAGGGGGCTCAACGTAATGAAAAACTGTTTTTT. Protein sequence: CAWSVPQGAQRNEKLFF.

CDR3 nucleotide sequence: TGTGCCAGCAGCGCACAAGCATTGGGCCCCCGTGGCTACACCTTC. This translates into CASSAQALGPRGYTF. The J gene is TRBJ1-2, the V gene TRBV9; the D is unclear. Germline lookup yields CDR1 SGDLS and CDR2 YYNGEE. V lost 3 bases, J lost 7 bases, and 19 bases lay in between. The CDR3 is made up of 15 amino acids.

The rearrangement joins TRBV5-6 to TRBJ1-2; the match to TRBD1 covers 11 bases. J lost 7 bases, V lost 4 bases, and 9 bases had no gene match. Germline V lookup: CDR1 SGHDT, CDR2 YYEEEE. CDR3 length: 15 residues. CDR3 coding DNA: TGTGCCAGCAGCAGGCCGGGACAGGGGGTTTTTGGCTACACCTTC. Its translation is CASSRPGQGVFGYTF.

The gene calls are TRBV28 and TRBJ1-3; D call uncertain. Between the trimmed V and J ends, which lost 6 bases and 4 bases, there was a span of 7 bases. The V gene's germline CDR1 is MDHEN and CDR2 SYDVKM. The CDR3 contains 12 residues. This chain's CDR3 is CASRAPGNTIYF. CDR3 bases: TGTGCCAGCAGGGCCCCCGGAAACACCATATATTTT.

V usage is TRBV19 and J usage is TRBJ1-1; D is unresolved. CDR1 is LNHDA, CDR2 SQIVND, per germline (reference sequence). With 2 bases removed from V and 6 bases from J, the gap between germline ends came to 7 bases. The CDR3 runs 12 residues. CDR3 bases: TGTGCCAGTAGTATAAGAGGCGCTGAAGCTTTCTTT. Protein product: CASSIRGAEAFF.

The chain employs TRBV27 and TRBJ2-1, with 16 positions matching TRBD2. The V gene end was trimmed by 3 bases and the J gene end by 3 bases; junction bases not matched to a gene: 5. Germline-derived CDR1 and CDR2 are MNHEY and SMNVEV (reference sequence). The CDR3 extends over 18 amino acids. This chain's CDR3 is CASSLGTSGRADYNEQFF. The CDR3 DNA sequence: TGTGCCAGCAGTTTGGGGACTAGCGGGAGGGCCGACTACAATGAGCAGTTCTTC.

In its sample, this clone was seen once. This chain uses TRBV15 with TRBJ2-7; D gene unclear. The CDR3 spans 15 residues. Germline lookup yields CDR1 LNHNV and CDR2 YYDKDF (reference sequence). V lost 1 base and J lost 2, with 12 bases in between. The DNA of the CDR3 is TGTGCCACCAGCAGAGGGTCAACAGCACCCTACGAGCAGTACGTC. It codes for CATSRGSTAPYEQYV.

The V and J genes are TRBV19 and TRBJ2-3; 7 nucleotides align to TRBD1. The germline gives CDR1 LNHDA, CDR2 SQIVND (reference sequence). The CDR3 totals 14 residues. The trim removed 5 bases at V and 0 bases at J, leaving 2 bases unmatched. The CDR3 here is CASSWGQSTDTQYF. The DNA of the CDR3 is TGTGCCAGTAGTTGGGGACAGAGCACAGATACGCAGTATTTT.

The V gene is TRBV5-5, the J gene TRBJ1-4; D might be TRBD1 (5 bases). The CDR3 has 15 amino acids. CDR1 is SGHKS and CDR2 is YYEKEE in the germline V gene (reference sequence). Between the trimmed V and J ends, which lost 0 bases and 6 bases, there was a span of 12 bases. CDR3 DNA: TGTGCCAGCAGCTTGGTTTCCAGGGCGGATGAAAAACTGTTTTTT. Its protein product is CASSLVSRADEKLFF.

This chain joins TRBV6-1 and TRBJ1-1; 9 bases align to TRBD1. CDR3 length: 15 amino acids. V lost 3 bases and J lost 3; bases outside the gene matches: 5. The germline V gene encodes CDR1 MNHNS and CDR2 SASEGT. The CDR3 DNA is TGTGCCAGCAGTGATAGTACAGGGGGCTACACTGAAGCTTTCTTT. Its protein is CASSDSTGGYTEAFF.